This T cell receptor beta chain was recorded in a study of blood T cell repertoires in COVID-19. Overall study context: Spain, Italy and the United States supplied samples that represented acute and convalescent COVID-19. PBMCs, B-cell-depleted T cells, or T cells provided the cDNA or gDNA that made up the material.

Trimming removed 2 bases from V and 0 bases from J, with 9 bases in between. This CDR3 is built from 15 residues. CDR1 and CDR2 (germline): MNHEY, SMNVEV (reference sequence). Study processing details: The assay estimated nucleated cells by amplifying reference gene primers. Profiled with immunoSEQ multiplex PCR; TCRdb holds only in-frame clones, not every one. That table furnishes V, J and clone size, whereas the DNA furnished D and trimming. The sample has about 40,000 clones, approximately 73% seen once; the top ten hold around 27%. This sequence was found in a man older than 75 with acute or convalescent COVID-19. The V gene is TRBV27, the J gene TRBJ2-3; the D gene is possibly TRBD2 (5 bases). Input material: peripheral blood. This chain's CDR3 is CASSLGGTSTDTQYF. The CDR3, as DNA: TGTGCCAGCAGTTTAGGAGGAACTAGCACAGATACGCAGTATTTT.